A single T cell receptor (beta chain) is shown here with its context. In the original processing: Using reference gene primer amplification, nucleated cell counts were estimated. Profiling relied on immunoSEQ multiplex PCR, and the TCRdb table lists in-frame clones only, not all of them. V and J calls and clone size are those listed in that table; D and trimming were worked out from the DNA. The sample carries some 74,000 clones, 87% recorded once. CDR1 SGHAT and CDR2 FQDESV come from the germline V gene (reference sequence). Trimming removed 1 base from V and 8 bases from J, with 6 bases in between. The CDR3 contains 13 residues. This entry is derived from a study of blood T cell repertoires in COVID-19.

The specimen sequenced was peripheral blood. The J gene is TRBJ1-6, the V gene TRBV11-1; D is unclear. The clonotype comes from a man aged 50-60 years with active COVID-19. This chain's CDR3 is CASSLELDSPLHF. The CDR3 nucleotides are TGTGCCAGCAGCTTAGAGCTGGATTCACCCCTCCACTTT.